The clone carrying this T cell receptor beta chain turned up a few times. The antigen remains unidentified. Previously reported methods and listed TCR primers produced the bulk TCR libraries. TCRdb re-called the PCR reads with MiXCR, one entry per CDR3 protein. The table shows some 320,000 distinct CDR3 sequences, with about 20% occurring only once. The CDR3 runs to 15 residues. Germline CDR1 is SEHNR and CDR2 is FQNEAQ (reference sequence). The trim removed 4 bases at V and 10 bases at J, leaving 7 bases unmatched. This entry belongs to a study of molecular identifiers for immune sequencing clone quantification. Across the study: Five aliquots were made in replicates from the RNA of about 19,000 or 110,000 naive CD8 cells, and four were sequenced.

Naive CD8 T cells were FACS-sorted by CD8+CD4-CCR7+CD45RA+ markers. Findings and limits, study-wide: The share of molecules held by clones above 20 RNA copies was over 98% in effector cells and under 1% in naive cells.

This receptor was obtained from a human donor in good health. Some libraries in this study had Jurkat cell RNA spiked in. Source material: naive CD8+ T cells from blood, with Jurkat cell RNA spiked in. Indicated subset: FACS-sorted CD8+CD4-CCR7+CD45RA+ naive T cells. V is TRBV7-9 and J is TRBJ1-6; TRBD1 matches 10 bases. CDR3 amino acids: CASSYSTGGDSPLHF. The CDR3 nucleotides are TGTGCCAGCAGCTACTCGACAGGGGGCGACTCACCCCTCCACTTT.